This is a list of T cell receptor beta chains from one sample in a study of type 1 and type 2 diabetes patients. TCRdb reprocessed the multiplex PCR reads with MiXCR, giving one entry per CDR3 protein. Among more than 250,000 distinct CDR3 sequences listed, 45% to 60% were seen once. Material for sequencing was peripheral blood mononuclear cells (PBMCs). The receptors come from a man aged 18 to 29 with type 2 diabetes. The CDR3 runs from the conserved cysteine through the conserved F or W. D genes are given only for firm matches. Clone size is not always given. Where it is, it says once, few, many or a class for expanded clones.

clone_size j_call v_call d_call cdr3_nt cdr3_aa
few TRBJ1-2 TRBV7-9 NA TGTGCCAGCAGCTTAGCTAGGGAATATGGCTACACCTTC CASSLAREYGYTF
NA TRBJ2-1 TRBV7-3 TRBD2 TGTGCCAGCAGCTTAAAACCGGGACTAGCGTCTAATGAGCAGTTCTTC CASSLKPGLASNEQFF
NA TRBJ2-4 TRBV2 NA TGTGCCAGCAGTGAATGGTGGAGGAACATTCAGTACTTC CASSEWWRNIQYF
NA TRBJ2-1 TRBV12-3/TRBV12-4 NA TGTGCCAGCAGTTCTTTCGCCCAGCGGGCAGACAATGAGCAGTTCTTC CASSSFAQRADNEQFF
few TRBJ2-7 TRBV7-8 NA TGTGCCAGCAGTTGGACCGGGACTTCAAGCTCCTACGAGCAGTACTTC CASSWTGTSSSYEQYF
few TRBJ1-1 TRBV20-1 NA TGCAGTGCTCTGGACAGGAACACTGAAGCTTTCTTT CSALDRNTEAFF
NA TRBJ2-3 TRBV5-8 TRBD2 TGTGCCAGCAGAGCGGGAGGGCCGATTTCTACGCAGTATTTT CASRAGGPISTQYF
once TRBJ1-2 TRBV10-3 NA TGTGCCATCAGTGCCGGGGGGGATGGCTACACCTTC CAISAGGDGYTF
NA TRBJ2-5 TRBV7-7 NA TGTGCTAGCAGTTACGACATACAAGAGACCCAGTACTTC CASSYDIQETQYF
NA TRBJ2-7 TRBV7-3 TRBD1 TGTGCCAGTACCCGAGGGGGCGCTGGGGGCTGGGAGCAGTACTTC CASTRGGAGGWEQYF
NA TRBJ2-7 TRBV19 NA TGTGCCAGTAGTATAATCCCCTCCCTCTCTTTAGGGGTCTACGAGCAGTACTTC CASSIIPSLSLGVYEQYF
NA TRBJ2-1 TRBV19 NA TGTGCCAGTAGCCCCCCGGGACGCCCCTACAATGAGCAGTTCTTC CASSPPGRPYNEQFF
NA TRBJ1-1 TRBV7-6 TRBD1 TGTGCCAGCAGCCAGGGACAGTCAGGTAGCACTGAAGCTTTCTTT CASSQGQSGSTEAFF
NA TRBJ2-1 TRBV5-1 TRBD2 TGCGCCAGCAGCCCCGGGACTAGCGGGAGGGCCCCAACCCACAATGAGCAGTTCTTC CASSPGTSGRAPTHNEQFF
NA TRBJ2-7 TRBV10-3 NA TGTGCCATCAGTGAGAGACAGAACTACGAGCAGTACTTC CAISERQNYEQYF
NA TRBJ1-1 TRBV2 TRBD1 TGTGCCAGCAGACAAACAGGGGACACTGAAGCTTTCTTT CASRQTGDTEAFF
NA TRBJ2-7 TRBV7-6 NA TGTGCCAGCAGCACCCGCGGTCCGGGCGATAAACGGTACTACGAGCAGTACTTC CASSTRGPGDKRYYEQYF
NA TRBJ2-5 TRBV4-1 TRBD2 TGCGCCAGCAGCCAAGGGACTAGCGGGAATACGGGTGAGACCCAGTACTTC CASSQGTSGNTGETQYF
few TRBJ1-2 TRBV15 NA TGTGCCACCAGCAGAGATCGCATATGGGGCTACACCTTC CATSRDRIWGYTF
NA TRBJ1-5 TRBV12-3/TRBV12-4 NA TGTGCCAGCAGACCCAGCCAGATTGAAGATCAGCCCCAGCATTTT CASRPSQIEDQPQHF
NA TRBJ1-1 TRBV20-1 TRBD1 TGCAGTGCTAGGTCACTAGGACAGGCGGACACTGAAGCTTTCTTT CSARSLGQADTEAFF
few TRBJ1-2 TRBV20-1 NA TGCAGTGCTATACGGGGGGGGCAGGAAGGCTACACCTTC CSAIRGGQEGYTF
NA TRBJ1-2 TRBV25-1 NA TGTGCCAGCAGTGAATCGGAGATCTATGGCTACACCTTC CASSESEIYGYTF
NA TRBJ2-2 TRBV20-1 NA TGCAGTAGAAGACGAGCCGGGGAGCTGTTTTTT CSRRRAGELFF
NA TRBJ1-5 TRBV19 NA TGTGCCAGTAGTTGGCAGGGGAATAGGCAGCCCCAGCATTTT CASSWQGNRQPQHF
few TRBJ1-2 TRBV27 TRBD1 TGTGCCAGCAGCGACAGGGGGCTTGTCCCCTATGGCTACACCTTC CASSDRGLVPYGYTF
few TRBJ2-7 TRBV6-2/TRBV6-3 NA TGTGCCAGCAGGTCCATCCTGCAACCCTACGAGCAGTACTTC CASRSILQPYEQYF
NA TRBJ1-2 TRBV6-6 NA TGTGCCAGCAGTTTCCGGGACACCAGAATTAACTATGGCTACACCTTC CASSFRDTRINYGYTF
NA TRBJ2-6 TRBV27 TRBD1 TGTGCCAGCAGTTTAACGACAGGGCCCGGGGCCAACGTCCTGACTTTC CASSLTTGPGANVLTF
NA TRBJ2-2 TRBV25-1 TRBD1 TGTGCCAGCAGCGGACAGGGGAAGAACACCGGGGAGCTGTTTTTT CASSGQGKNTGELFF
few TRBJ1-4 TRBV6-6 NA TGTGCCAGCAGTTTGGAGTTGGGAGAAAAACTGTTTTTT CASSLELGEKLFF
many TRBJ2-5 TRBV7-2 NA TGTGCCAGCAGCCTGAAAGGTGGGGGGCGAGAGACCCAGTACTTC CASSLKGGGRETQYF
NA TRBJ2-5 TRBV6-6 NA TGTGCCAGCAGTTACCCCTCATGGCGGGCCCGAGGGGAGACCCAGTACTTC CASSYPSWRARGETQYF
few TRBJ2-3 TRBV2 TRBD1 TGTGCCAGCAGTGAAGAGACAGGGGTGGGGTGGCCAGGAGGGCCAGGATCGCAGTATTTT CASSEETGVGWPGGPGSQYF
once TRBJ1-1 TRBV24-1 NA TGTGCCACCAGTGGCTCAGTGAACACTGAAGCTTTCTTT CATSGSVNTEAFF
NA TRBJ2-2 TRBV6-1 NA TGTGCCAGCAGTGAAGCCGGGGCGAGCACCGGGGAGCTGTTTTTT CASSEAGASTGELFF
NA TRBJ1-2 TRBV10-3 TRBD1 TGTGCCATCAGTGACCCGGACAGGGGGCAGGGCTACACCTTC CAISDPDRGQGYTF
NA TRBJ2-7 TRBV7-9 NA TGTGCCAGCAGTTTAAGGTTGGGCGACCTCTACGAGCAGTACTTC CASSLRLGDLYEQYF
few TRBJ1-5 TRBV19 TRBD1 TGTGCCAGTGTCGGACAGGGGGGGCAGCCCCAGCATTTT CASVGQGGQPQHF
NA TRBJ1-6 TRBV7-8 NA TGTGCCAGCAGCTTAGGGACGGGGTTCGGGTCACCCCTCCACTTT CASSLGTGFGSPLHF
few TRBJ2-7 TRBV27 NA TGTGCCAGCAGTTCCAGGGAATCCACCTACGAGCAGTACTTC CASSSRESTYEQYF
NA TRBJ2-4 TRBV4-1 TRBD1 TGCGCCAGCAGCCCAAACGGCCAGGGGGACAAAAACATTCAGTACTTC CASSPNGQGDKNIQYF
NA TRBJ1-2 TRBV18 TRBD1 TGTGCCAGCTCACCGGACAGGGCTAACTATGGCTACACCTTC CASSPDRANYGYTF
NA TRBJ1-1 TRBV29-1 NA TGCAACGTTGACGAGGGGAACACTGAAGCTTTCTTT CNVDEGNTEAFF
NA TRBJ1-1 TRBV11-2 NA TGTGCCAGCAGCGGAGGGGTGCACACTGAAGCTTTCTTT CASSGGVHTEAFF
NA TRBJ2-1 TRBV13 NA TGTGCCACCTTACATATTAGGGGGACTCGACAAAGCAATGAGCAGTTCTTC CATLHIRGTRQSNEQFF